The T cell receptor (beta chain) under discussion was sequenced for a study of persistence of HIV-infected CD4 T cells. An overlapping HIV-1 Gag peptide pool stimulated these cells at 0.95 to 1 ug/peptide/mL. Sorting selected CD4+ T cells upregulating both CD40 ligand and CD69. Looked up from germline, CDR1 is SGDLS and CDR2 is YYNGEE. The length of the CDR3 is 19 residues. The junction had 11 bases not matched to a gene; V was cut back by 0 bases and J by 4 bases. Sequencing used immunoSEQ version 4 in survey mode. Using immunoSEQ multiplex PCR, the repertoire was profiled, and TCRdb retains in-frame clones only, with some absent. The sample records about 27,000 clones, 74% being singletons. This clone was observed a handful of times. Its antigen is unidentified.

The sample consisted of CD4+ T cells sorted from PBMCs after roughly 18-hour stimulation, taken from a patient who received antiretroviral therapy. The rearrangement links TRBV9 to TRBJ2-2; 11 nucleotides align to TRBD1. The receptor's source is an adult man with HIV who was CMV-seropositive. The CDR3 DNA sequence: TGTGCCAGCAGCGTAGCGAGTTTGGCCGGGACAGGGGGCACCGGGGAGCTGTTTTTT. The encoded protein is CASSVASLAGTGGTGELFF.